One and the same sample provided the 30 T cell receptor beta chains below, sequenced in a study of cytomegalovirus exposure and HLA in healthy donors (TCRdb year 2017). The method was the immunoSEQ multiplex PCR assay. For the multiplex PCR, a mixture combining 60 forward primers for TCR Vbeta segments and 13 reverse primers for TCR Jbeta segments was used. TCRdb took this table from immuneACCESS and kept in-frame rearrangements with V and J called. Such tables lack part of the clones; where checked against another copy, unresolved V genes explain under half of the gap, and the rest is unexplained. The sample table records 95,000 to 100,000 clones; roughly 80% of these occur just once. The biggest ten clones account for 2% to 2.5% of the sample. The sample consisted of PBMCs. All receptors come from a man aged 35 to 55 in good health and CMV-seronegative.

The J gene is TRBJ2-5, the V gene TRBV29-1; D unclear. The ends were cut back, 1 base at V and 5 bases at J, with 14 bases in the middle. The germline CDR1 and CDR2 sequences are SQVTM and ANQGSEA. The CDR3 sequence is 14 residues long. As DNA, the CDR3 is TGCAGCGTTGAAGCAACCCGAACCGGGGAGACCCAGTACTTC. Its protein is CSVEATRTGETQYF.

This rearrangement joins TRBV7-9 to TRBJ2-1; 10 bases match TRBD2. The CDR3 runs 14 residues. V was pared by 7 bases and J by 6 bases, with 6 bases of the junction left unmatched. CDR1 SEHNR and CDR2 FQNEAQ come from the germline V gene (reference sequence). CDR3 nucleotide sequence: TGTGCCAGCAACCCTAGCGGGGGCCTCAATGAGCAGTTCTTC. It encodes CASNPSGGLNEQFF.

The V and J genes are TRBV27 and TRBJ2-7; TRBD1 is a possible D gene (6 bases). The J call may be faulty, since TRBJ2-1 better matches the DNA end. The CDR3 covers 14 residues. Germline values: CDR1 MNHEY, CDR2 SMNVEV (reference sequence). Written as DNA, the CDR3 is TGTGCCAGCGCCAGACAGGCCAGGACCAATGAGCAGTTCTTC. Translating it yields CASARQARTNEQFF.

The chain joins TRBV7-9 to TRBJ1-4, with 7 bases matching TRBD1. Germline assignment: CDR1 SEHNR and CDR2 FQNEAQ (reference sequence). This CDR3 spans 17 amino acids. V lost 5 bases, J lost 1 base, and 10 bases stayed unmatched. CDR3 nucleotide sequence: TGTGCCAGCAGCCTTAGGACAGGTTATGTAACTAATGAAAAACTGTTTTTT. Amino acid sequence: CASSLRTGYVTNEKLFF.

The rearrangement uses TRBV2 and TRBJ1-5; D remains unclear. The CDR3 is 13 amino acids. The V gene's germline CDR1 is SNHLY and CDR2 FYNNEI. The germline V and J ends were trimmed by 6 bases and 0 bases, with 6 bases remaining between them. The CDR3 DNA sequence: TGTGCCAGCAGGCAGAATAGCAATCAGCCCCAGCATTTT. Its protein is CASRQNSNQPQHF.

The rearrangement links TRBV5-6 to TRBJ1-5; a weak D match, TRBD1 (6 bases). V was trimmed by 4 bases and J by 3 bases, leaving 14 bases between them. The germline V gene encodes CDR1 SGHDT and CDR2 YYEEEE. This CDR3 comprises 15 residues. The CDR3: CASSLSDRTNQPQHF. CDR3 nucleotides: TGTGCCAGCAGCCTTTCGGACAGAACCAATCAGCCCCAGCATTTT.

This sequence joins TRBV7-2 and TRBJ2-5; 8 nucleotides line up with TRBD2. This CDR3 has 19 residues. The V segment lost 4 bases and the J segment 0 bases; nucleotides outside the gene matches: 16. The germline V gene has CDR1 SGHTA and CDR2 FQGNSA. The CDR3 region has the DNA TGTGCCAGCAGCTCCATCAAGGGTAGCGGGAACCTGTACCAAGAGACCCAGTACTTC. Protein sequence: CASSSIKGSGNLYQETQYF.

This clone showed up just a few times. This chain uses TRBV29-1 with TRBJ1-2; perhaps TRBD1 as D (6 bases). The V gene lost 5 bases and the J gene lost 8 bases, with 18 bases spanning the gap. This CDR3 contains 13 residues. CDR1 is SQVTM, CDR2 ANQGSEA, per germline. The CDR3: CSVNQGRMQGYTF. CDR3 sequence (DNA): TGCAGCGTTAATCAGGGGCGCATGCAAGGCTACACCTTC.

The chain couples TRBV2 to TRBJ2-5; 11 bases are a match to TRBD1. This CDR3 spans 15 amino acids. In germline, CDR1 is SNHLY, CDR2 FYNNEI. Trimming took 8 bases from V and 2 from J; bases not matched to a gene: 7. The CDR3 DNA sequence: TGTGCCAGCGGGGGGACAGGGGGTCCACAAGAGACCCAGTACTTC. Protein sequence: CASGGTGGPQETQYF. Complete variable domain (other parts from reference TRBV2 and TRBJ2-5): EPEVTQTPSHQVTQMGQEVILRCVPISNHLYFYWYRQILGQKVEFLVSFYNNEISEKSEIFDDQFSVERPDGSNFTLKIRSTKLEDSAMYFCASGGTGGPQETQYFGPGTRLLVL.

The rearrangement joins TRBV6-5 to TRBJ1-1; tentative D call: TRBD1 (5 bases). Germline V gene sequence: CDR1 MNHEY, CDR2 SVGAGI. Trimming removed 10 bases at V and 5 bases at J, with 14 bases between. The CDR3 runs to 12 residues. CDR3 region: CATEREGTEAFF. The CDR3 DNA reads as TGTGCCACCGAGAGGGAGGGGACTGAAGCTTTCTTT.

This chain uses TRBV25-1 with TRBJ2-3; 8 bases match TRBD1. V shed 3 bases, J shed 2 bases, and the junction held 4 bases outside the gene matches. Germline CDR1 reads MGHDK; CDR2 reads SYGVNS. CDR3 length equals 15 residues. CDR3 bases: TGTGCCAGCAGTGATTACAGGGGGACCACAGATACGCAGTATTTT. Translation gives CASSDYRGTTDTQYF.

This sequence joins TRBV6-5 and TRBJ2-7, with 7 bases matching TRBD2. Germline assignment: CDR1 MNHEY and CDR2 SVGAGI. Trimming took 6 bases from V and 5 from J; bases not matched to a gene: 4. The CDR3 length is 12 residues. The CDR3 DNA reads TGTGCCAGCAGACCCCGGGGGGACGAGCAGTACTTC. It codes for CASRPRGDEQYF.

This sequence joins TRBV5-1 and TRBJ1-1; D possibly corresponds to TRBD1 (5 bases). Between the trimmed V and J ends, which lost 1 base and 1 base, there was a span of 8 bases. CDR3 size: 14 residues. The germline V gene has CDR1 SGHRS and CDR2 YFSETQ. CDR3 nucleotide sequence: TGCGCCAGCAGCTTGAGCGGGGGGAACACTGAAGCTTTCTTT. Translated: CASSLSGGNTEAFF. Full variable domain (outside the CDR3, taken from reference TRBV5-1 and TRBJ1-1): KAGVTQTPRYLIKTRGQQVTLSCSPISGHRSVSWYQQTPGQGLQFLFEYFSETQRNKGNFPGRFSGRQFSNSRSEMNVSTLELGDSALYLCASSLSGGNTEAFFGQGTRLTVV.

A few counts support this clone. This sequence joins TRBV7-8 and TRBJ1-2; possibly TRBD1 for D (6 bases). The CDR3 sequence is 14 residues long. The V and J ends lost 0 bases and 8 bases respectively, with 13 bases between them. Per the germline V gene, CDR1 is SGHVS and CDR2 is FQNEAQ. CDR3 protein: CASSLADSGGGYTF. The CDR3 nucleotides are TGTGCCAGCAGCTTAGCGGACAGCGGGGGGGGCTACACCTTC.

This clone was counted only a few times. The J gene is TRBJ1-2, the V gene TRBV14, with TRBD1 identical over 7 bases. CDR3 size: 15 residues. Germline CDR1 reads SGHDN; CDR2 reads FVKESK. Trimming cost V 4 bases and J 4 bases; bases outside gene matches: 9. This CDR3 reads CASSPQGTAAYGYTF. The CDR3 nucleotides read TGTGCCAGCAGCCCACAGGGGACTGCCGCCTATGGCTACACCTTC.

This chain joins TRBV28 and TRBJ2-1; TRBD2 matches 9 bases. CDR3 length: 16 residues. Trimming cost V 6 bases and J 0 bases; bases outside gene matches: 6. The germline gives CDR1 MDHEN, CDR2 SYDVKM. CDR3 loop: CASRHSGRGSYNEQFF. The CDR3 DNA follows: TGTGCCAGCAGACATAGCGGGAGAGGCTCCTACAATGAGCAGTTCTTC.

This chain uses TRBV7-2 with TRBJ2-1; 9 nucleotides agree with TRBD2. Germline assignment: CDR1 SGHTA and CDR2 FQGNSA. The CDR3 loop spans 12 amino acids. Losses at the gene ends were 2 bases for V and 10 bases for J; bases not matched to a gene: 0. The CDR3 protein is CASSLLAGEQFF. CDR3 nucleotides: TGTGCCAGCAGCTTACTAGCGGGAGAGCAGTTCTTC.

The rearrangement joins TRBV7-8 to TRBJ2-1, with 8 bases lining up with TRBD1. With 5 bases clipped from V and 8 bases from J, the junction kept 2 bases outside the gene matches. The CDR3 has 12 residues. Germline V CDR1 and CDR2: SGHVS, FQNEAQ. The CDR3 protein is CASSPGGDEQFF. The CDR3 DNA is TGTGCCAGCAGCCCAGGGGGCGATGAGCAGTTCTTC.

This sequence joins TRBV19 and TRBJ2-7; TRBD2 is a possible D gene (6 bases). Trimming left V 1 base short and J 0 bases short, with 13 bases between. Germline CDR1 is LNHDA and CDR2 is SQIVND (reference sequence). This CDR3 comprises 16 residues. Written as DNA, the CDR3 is TGTGCCAGTAGTATAGCATGGCGGGACTTCTCCTACGAGCAGTACTTC. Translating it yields CASSIAWRDFSYEQYF.

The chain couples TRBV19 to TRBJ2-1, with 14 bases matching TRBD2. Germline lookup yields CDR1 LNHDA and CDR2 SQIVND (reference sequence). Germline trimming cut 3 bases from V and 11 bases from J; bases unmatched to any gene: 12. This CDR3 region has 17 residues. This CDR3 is CASSIYGEGTSGRKQFF. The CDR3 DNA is TGTGCCAGTAGTATTTATGGAGAGGGGACTAGCGGGAGAAAGCAGTTCTTC.

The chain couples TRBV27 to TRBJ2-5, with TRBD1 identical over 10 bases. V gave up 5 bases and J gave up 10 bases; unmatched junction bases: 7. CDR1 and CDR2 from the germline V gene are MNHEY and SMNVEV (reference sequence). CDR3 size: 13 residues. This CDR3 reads CASSPGQGSGQYF. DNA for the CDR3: TGTGCCAGCAGTCCGGGACAGGGGAGCGGCCAGTACTTC.

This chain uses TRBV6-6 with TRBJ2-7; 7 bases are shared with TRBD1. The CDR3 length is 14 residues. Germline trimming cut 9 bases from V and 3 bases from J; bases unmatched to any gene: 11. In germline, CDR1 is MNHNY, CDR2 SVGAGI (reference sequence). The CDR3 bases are TGTGCCAGTGCTAGGGACAGCCGAAACTACGAGCAGTACTTC. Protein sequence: CASARDSRNYEQYF.

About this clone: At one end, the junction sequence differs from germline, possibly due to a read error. The CDR3 reads CSSNRDRNQPQHF. The CDR3 coding sequence is TGTTCCAGCAACAGGGACCGCAATCAGCCCCAGCATTTT. The gene calls are TRBV7-9 and TRBJ1-5, with D tentatively TRBD1 (6 bases). From germline, CDR1 is SEHNR and CDR2 FQNEAQ (reference sequence). This CDR3 is 13 amino acids long.

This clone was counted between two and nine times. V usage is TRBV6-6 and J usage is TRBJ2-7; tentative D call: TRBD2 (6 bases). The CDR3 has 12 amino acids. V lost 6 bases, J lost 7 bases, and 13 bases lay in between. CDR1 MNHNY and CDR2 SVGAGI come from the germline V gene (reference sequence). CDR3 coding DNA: TGTGCCAGCAGCCCTGGGAGGCGAGAGCAGTACTTC. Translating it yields CASSPGRREQYF.

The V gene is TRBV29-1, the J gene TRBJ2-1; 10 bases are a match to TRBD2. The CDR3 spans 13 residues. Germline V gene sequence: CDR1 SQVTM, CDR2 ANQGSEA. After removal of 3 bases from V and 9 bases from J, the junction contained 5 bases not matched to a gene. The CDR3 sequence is CSVDPSGRVEQFF. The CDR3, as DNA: TGCAGCGTTGATCCTAGCGGGAGAGTTGAGCAGTTCTTC.

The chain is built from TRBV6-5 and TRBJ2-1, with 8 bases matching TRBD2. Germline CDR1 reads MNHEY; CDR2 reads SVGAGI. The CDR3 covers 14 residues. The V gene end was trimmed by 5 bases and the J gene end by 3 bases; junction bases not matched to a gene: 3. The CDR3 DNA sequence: TGTGCCAGCAGTGCCGGGGGGGGCTACAATGAGCAGTTCTTC. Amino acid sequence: CASSAGGGYNEQFF.

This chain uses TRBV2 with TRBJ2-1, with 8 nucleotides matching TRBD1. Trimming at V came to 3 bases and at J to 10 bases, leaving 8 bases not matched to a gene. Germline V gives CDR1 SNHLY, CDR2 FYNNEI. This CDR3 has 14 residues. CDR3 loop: CASSDPQGAQEQFF. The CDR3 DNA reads TGTGCCAGCAGTGATCCCCAGGGGGCTCAGGAGCAGTTCTTC.

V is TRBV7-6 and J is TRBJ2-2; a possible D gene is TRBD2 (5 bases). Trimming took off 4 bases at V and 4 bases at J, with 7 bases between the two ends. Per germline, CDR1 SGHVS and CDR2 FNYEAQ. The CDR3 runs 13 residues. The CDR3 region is CASSSGVTGELFF. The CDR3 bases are TGTGCCAGCAGCTCCGGGGTCACCGGGGAGCTGTTTTTT.

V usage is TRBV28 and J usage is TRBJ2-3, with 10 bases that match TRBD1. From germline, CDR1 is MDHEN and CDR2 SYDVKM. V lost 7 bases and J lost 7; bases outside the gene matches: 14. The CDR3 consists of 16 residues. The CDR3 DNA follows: TGTGCCAGCACCTACGACCGGGACAGGGGTGGGAATACGCAGTATTTT. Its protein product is CASTYDRDRGGNTQYF.

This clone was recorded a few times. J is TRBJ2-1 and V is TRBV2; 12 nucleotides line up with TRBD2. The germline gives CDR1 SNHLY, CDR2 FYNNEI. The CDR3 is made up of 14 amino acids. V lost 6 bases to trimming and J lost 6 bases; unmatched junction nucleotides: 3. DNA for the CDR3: TGTGCCAGCAGCACACTAGCGGGAGGCAATGAGCAGTTCTTC. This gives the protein CASSTLAGGNEQFF.